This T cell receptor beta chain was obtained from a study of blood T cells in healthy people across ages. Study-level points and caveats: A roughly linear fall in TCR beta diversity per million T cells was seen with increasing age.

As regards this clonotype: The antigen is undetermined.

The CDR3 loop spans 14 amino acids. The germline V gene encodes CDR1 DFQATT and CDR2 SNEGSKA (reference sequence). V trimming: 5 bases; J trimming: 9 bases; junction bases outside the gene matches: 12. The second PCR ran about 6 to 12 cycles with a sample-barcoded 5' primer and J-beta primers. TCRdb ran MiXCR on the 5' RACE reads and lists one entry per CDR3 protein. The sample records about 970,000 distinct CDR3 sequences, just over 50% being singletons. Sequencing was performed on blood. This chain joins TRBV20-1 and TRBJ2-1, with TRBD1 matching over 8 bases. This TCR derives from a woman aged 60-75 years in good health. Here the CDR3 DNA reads TGCAGTGCTCAGGGGGCTCCCACCCAGGGTGAGCAGTTCTTC. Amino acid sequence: CSAQGAPTQGEQFF.